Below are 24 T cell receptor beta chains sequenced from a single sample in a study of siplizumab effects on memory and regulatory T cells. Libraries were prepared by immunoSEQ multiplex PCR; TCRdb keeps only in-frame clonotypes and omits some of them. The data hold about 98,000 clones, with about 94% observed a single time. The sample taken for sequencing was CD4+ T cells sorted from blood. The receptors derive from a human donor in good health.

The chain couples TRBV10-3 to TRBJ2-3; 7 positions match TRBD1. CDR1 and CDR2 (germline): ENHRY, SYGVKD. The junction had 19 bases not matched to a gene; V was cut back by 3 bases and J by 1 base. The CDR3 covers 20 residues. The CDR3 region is CAISDKSNRGYNGGTDTQYF. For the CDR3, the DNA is TGTGCCATCAGTGATAAGTCTAACAGGGGCTATAACGGGGGCACAGATACGCAGTATTTT.

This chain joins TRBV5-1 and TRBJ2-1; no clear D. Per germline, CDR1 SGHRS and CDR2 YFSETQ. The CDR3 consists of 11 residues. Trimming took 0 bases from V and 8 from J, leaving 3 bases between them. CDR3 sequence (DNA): TGCGCCAGCAGCTTGGCAGATGAGCAGTTCTTC. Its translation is CASSLADEQFF.

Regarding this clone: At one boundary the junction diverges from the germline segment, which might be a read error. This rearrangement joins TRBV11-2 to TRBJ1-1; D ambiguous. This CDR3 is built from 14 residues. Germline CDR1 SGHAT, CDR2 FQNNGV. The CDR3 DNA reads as TGTGCCAGCAGCTTAGAAGGTCGGATATGGACGCCTAACTTT. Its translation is CASSLEGRIWTPNF. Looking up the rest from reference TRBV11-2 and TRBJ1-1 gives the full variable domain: EAGVAQSPRYKIIEKRQSVAFWCNPISGHATLYWYQQILGQGPKLLIQFQNNGVVDDSQLPKDRFSAERLKGVDSTLKIQPAKLEDSAVYLCASSLEGRIWTPNFGQGTRLTVV.

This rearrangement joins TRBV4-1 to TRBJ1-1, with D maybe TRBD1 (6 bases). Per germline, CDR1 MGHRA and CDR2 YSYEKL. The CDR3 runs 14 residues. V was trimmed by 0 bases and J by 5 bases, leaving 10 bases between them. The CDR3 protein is CASSQETGRTEAFF. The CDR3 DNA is TGCGCCAGCAGCCAAGAGACAGGTAGAACTGAAGCTTTCTTT.

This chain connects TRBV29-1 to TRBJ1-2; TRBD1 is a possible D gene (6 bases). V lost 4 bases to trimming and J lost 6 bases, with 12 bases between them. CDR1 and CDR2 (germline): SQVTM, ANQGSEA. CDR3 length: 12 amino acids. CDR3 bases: TGCAGCGTTGTACAGGGTCGGAATGGCTACACCTTC. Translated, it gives CSVVQGRNGYTF.

The CDR3 reads CASSYRPGELFF. The CDR3 bases are TGTGCCAGCAGTTACCGGCCCGGGGAGCTGTTTTTT. The rearrangement links TRBV6-5 to TRBJ2-2; no clear D gene. Trimming shortened V by 2 bases and J by 6 bases, and 4 bases separated the two germline ends. The CDR3 extends over 12 amino acids. In germline, CDR1 is MNHEY, CDR2 SVGAGI.

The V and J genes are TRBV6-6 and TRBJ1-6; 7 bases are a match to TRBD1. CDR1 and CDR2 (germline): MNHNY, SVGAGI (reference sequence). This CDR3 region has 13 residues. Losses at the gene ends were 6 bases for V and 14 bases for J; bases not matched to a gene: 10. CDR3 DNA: TGTGCCAGCAGCCCGATGACAGGGTATTCCCTCCACTTT. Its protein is CASSPMTGYSLHF.

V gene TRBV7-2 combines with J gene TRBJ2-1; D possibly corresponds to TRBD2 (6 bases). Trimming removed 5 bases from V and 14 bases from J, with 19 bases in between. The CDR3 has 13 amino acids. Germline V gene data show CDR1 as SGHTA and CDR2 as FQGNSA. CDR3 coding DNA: TGTGCCAGCAGCCCCGGCGGCGGGACTTGGAAGTTCTTC. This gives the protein CASSPGGGTWKFF.

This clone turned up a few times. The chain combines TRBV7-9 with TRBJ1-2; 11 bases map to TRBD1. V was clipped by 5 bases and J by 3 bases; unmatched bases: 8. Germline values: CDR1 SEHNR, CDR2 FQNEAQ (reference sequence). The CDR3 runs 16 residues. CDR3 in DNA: TGTGCCAGCAGCCCACGGACAGGGGGCCAGGACTATGGCTACACCTTC. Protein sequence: CASSPRTGGQDYGYTF.

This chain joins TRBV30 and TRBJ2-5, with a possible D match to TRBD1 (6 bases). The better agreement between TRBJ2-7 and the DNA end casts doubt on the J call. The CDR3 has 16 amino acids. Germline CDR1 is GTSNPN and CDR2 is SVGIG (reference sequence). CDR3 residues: CAWNNPFPGHIYEQYF. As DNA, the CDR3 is TGTGCCTGGAATAACCCATTCCCGGGACACATCTACGAGCAGTACTTC.

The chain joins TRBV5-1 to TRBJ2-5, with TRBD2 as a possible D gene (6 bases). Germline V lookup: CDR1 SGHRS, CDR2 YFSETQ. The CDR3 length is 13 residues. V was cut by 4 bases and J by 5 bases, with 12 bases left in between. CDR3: CASSRAGWETQYF. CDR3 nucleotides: TGCGCCAGCAGCCGGGCGGGATGGGAGACCCAGTACTTC.

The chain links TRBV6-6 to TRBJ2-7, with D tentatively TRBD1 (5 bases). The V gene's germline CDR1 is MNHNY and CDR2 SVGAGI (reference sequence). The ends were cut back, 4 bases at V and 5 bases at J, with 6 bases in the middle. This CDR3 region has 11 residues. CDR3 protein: CASSWGNEQYF. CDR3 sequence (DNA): TGTGCCAGCAGTTGGGGCAACGAGCAGTACTTC.

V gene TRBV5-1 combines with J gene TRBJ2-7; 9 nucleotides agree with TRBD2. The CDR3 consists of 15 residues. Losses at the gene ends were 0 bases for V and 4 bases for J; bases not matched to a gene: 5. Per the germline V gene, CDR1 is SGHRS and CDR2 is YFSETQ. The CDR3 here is CASSLVPAGGYEQYF. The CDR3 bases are TGCGCCAGCAGCTTGGTACCGGCGGGAGGGTACGAGCAGTACTTC.

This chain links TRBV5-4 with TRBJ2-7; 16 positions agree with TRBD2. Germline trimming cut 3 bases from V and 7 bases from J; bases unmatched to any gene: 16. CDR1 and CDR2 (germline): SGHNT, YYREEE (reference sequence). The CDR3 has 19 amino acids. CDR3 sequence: CASSSGPGTSGRAVWEQYF. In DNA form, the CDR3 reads TGTGCCAGCAGCTCAGGTCCCGGGACTAGCGGGAGGGCCGTATGGGAGCAGTACTTC.

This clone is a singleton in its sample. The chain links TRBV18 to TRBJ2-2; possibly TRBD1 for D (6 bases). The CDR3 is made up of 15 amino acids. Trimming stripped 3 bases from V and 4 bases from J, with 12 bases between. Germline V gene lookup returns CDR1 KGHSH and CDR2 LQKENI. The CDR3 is CASSPLDSPTGELFF. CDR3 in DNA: TGTGCCAGCTCACCCCTGGACAGTCCCACCGGGGAGCTGTTTTTT.

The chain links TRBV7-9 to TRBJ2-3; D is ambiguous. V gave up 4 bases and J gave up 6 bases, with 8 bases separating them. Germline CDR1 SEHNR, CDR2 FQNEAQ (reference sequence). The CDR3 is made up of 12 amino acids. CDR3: CASSSPSDTQYF. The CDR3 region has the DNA TGTGCCAGCAGCTCCCCGTCGGATACGCAGTATTTT. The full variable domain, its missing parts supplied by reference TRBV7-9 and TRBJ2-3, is DTGVSQNPRHKITKRGQNVTFRCDPISEHNRLYWYRQTLGQGPEFLTYFQNEAQLEKSRLLSDRFSAERPKGSFSTLEIQRTEQGDSAMYLCASSSPSDTQYFGPGTRLTVL.

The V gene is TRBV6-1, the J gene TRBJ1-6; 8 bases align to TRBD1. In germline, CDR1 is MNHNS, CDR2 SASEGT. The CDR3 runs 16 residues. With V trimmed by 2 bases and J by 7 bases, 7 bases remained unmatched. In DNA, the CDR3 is TGTGCCAGCAGTGAATTGGCAGGGGGCCTCAATTCACCCCTCCACTTT. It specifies CASSELAGGLNSPLHF.

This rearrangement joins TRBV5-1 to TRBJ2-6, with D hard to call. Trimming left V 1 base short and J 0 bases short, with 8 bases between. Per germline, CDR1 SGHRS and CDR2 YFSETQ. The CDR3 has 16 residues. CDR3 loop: CASSLPGDSGANVLTF. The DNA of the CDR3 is TGCGCCAGCAGCTTGCCAGGAGACTCTGGGGCCAACGTCCTGACTTTC.

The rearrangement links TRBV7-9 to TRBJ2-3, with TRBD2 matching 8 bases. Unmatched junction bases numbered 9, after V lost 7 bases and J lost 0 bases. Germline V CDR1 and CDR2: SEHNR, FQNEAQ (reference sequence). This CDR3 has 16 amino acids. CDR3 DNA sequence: TGTGCCAGCATCTTGGAAGCGGGAGCTAGCACAGATACGCAGTATTTT. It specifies CASILEAGASTDTQYF. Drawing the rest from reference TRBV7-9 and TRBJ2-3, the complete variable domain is DTGVSQNPRHKITKRGQNVTFRCDPISEHNRLYWYRQTLGQGPEFLTYFQNEAQLEKSRLLSDRFSAERPKGSFSTLEIQRTEQGDSAMYLCASILEAGASTDTQYFGPGTRLTVL.

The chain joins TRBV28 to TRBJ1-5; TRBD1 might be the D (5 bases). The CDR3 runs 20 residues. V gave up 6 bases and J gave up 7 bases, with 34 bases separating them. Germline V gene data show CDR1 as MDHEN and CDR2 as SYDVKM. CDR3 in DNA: TGTGCCAGCAGGGCCTCCCCGTCGTCTTTTGGGGCGGTAAAGAAACAGCCCCAGCATTTT. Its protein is CASRASPSSFGAVKKQPQHF.

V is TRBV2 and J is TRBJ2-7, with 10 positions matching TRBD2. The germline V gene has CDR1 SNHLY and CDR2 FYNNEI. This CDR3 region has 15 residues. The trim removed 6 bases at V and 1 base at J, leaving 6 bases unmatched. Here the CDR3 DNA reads TGTGCCAGCAGACAGGGTAGCGGGAGGTCCTACGAGCAGTACTTC. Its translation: CASRQGSGRSYEQYF. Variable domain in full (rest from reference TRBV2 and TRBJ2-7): EPEVTQTPSHQVTQMGQEVILRCVPISNHLYFYWYRQILGQKVEFLVSFYNNEISEKSEIFDDQFSVERPDGSNFTLKIRSTKLEDSAMYFCASRQGSGRSYEQYFGPGTRLTVT.

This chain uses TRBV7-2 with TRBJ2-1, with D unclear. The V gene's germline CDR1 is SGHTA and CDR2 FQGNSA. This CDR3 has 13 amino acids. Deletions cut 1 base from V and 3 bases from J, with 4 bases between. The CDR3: CASSLGDYNEQFF. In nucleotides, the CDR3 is TGTGCCAGCAGCTTAGGTGACTACAATGAGCAGTTCTTC.

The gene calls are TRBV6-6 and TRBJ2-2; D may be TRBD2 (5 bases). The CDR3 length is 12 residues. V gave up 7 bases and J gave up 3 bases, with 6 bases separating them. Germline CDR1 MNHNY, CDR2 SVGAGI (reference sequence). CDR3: CASMRDTGELFF. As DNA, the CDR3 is TGTGCCAGCATGCGGGACACCGGGGAGCTGTTTTTT.

The CDR3, as DNA: TGTGCCTGGAGTCGGGACTTTGTAGAGACCCAGTACTTC. It codes for CAWSRDFVETQYF. The chain recombines TRBV30 with TRBJ2-5; D is possibly TRBD2 (6 bases). The germline gives CDR1 GTSNPN, CDR2 SVGIG (reference sequence). This CDR3 has 13 residues. Trimming cost V 2 bases and J 4 bases, with 11 bases left between them.